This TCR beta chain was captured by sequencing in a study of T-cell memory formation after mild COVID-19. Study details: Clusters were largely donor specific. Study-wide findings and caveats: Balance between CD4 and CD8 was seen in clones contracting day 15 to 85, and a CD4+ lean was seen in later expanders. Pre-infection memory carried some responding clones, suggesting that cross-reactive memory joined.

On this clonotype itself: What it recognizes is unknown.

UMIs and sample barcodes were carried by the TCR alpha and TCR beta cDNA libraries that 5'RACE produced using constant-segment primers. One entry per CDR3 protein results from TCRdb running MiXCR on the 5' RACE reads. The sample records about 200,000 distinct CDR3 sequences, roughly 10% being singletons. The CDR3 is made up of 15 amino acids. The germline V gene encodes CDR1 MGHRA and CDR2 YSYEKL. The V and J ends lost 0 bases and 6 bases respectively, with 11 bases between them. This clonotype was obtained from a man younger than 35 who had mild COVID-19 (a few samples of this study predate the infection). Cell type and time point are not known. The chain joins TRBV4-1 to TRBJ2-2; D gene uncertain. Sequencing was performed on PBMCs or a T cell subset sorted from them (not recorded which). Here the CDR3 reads CASSQEVRASGELFF. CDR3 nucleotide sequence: TGCGCCAGCAGCCAAGAGGTACGGGCCTCCGGGGAGCTGTTTTTT.